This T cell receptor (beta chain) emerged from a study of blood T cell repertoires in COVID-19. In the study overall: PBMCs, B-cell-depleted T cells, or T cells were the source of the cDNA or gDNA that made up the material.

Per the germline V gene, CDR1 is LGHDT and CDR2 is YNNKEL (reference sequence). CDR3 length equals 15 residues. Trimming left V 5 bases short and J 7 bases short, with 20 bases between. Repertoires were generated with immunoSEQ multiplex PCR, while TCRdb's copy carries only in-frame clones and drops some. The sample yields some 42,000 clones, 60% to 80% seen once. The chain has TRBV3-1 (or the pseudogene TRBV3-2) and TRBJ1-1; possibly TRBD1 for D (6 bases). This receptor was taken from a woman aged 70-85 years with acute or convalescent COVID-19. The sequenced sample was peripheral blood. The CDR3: CASSEGPQGLGEAFF. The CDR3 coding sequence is TGTGCCAGCAGCGAAGGGCCACAGGGTTTAGGTGAAGCTTTCTTT.